The 22 T cell receptor beta chains given below trace back to one sample, sequenced in a study of cytomegalovirus exposure and HLA in healthy donors listed by TCRdb under 2017. The protocol used for the library was the immunoSEQ multiplex PCR assay. The multiplex PCR relied on a mix of 60 forward primers for TCR Vbeta segments and 13 reverse primers for TCR Jbeta segments. TCRdb limited this immuneACCESS table to in-frame rearrangements with V and J called. A share of clones is missing; checked studies link under half to unresolved V genes, and the rest is unexplained. The sample profile shows roughly 200,000 clones; 65% to 85% of them were found once. The ten largest clones take up approximately 1.8% of the sample. Material: PBMCs. The source of these receptors is a man aged 40-50 years in good health and CMV-seropositive.

J is TRBJ2-3 and V is TRBV7-2, with 9 bases aligning to TRBD1. This CDR3 spans 16 amino acids. Germline CDR1 is SGHTA and CDR2 is FQGNSA. Trimming took 3 bases from V and 6 from J; bases not matched to a gene: 10. The CDR3 region has the DNA TGTGCCAGCAGCTTGGATCGGACAGGGGTATCGGATACGCAGTATTTT. The encoded protein is CASSLDRTGVSDTQYF.

The chain combines TRBV6-1 with TRBJ1-2, with D perhaps matching TRBD1 (6 bases). Trimming removed 5 bases at V and 0 bases at J, with 10 bases between. Germline V gene lookup returns CDR1 MNHNS and CDR2 SASEGT. CDR3 length: 14 residues. The CDR3 bases are TGTGCCAGCAGTAGGACAGATACTAACTATGGCTACACCTTC. This translates into CASSRTDTNYGYTF.

CDR3 coding DNA: TGCGCCAGCAGCTGGGAGGTAGCGGGGGACTACAATGAGCAGTTCTTC. It yields the protein CASSWEVAGDYNEQFF. The chain has TRBV5-1 and TRBJ2-1, with 9 bases lining up with TRBD2. In germline, CDR1 is SGHRS, CDR2 YFSETQ. The CDR3 is made up of 16 amino acids. With 3 bases clipped from V and 3 bases from J, the junction kept 7 bases outside the gene matches.

V usage is TRBV6-5 and J usage is TRBJ2-3; a weak D match, TRBD2 (6 bases). Germline CDR1 reads MNHEY; CDR2 reads SVGAGI. CDR3 length: 16 amino acids. Trimming shortened V by 2 bases and J by 1 base, and 13 bases separated the two germline ends. The CDR3 reads CASSYDPSVGTDTQYF. In DNA, the CDR3 is TGTGCCAGCAGTTACGACCCTAGCGTGGGCACAGATACGCAGTATTTT.

The chain employs TRBV7-2 and TRBJ2-3, with 14 bases that match TRBD2. CDR3 length: 18 amino acids. Germline values: CDR1 SGHTA, CDR2 FQGNSA. Trimming removed 5 bases from V and 3 bases from J; junction bases left unmatched: 10. The CDR3 protein is CASSLRLAGGPRTDTQYF. DNA of the CDR3: TGTGCCAGCAGCCTTCGACTAGCGGGAGGGCCACGGACAGATACGCAGTATTTT.

The gene calls are TRBV6-5 and TRBJ1-4; D unresolved. Germline assignment: CDR1 MNHEY and CDR2 SVGAGI. The CDR3 is 14 residues long. Trimming removed 2 bases at V and 8 bases at J, with 12 bases between. CDR3: CASSYGGVREKLFF. The CDR3 DNA follows: TGTGCCAGCAGTTACGGCGGGGTCCGAGAAAAACTGTTTTTT.

This chain connects TRBV5-1 to TRBJ2-1, with D maybe TRBD2 (6 bases). Per the germline V gene, CDR1 is SGHRS and CDR2 is YFSETQ. Trimming took off 4 bases at V and 0 bases at J, with 11 bases between the two ends. The CDR3 is 15 residues long. This chain's CDR3 is CASSPASVSYNEQFF. For the CDR3, the DNA is TGCGCCAGCAGCCCTGCTAGCGTCTCCTACAATGAGCAGTTCTTC. Looking up the rest from reference TRBV5-1 and TRBJ2-1 gives the full variable domain: KAGVTQTPRYLIKTRGQQVTLSCSPISGHRSVSWYQQTPGQGLQFLFEYFSETQRNKGNFPGRFSGRQFSNSRSEMNVSTLELGDSALYLCASSPASVSYNEQFFGPGTRLTVL.

The chain combines TRBV14 with TRBJ1-4; TRBD1 matches 8 bases. CDR3 length equals 19 residues. Germline V gives CDR1 SGHDN, CDR2 FVKESK. The ends lost 1 base at V and 0 bases at J; junction bases unmatched: 10. CDR3 bases: TGTGCCAGCAGCCAAGTTACGGGACAGGCCTTCGCAACTAATGAAAAACTGTTTTTT. It codes for CASSQVTGQAFATNEKLFF.

The rearrangement links TRBV30 to TRBJ2-1; no definite D call. Germline CDR1 GTSNPN, CDR2 SVGIG (reference sequence). The V and J ends lost 2 bases and 8 bases respectively, with 10 bases between them. The CDR3 sequence is 12 residues long. CDR3 sequence: CAWSLAVDEQFF. For the CDR3, the DNA is TGTGCCTGGAGTCTGGCCGTCGATGAGCAGTTCTTC. Together with reference TRBV30 and TRBJ2-1, the CDR3 gives the full variable domain: SQTIHQWPATLVQPVGSPLSLECTVEGTSNPNLYWYRQAAGRGLQLLFYSVGIGQISSEVPQNLSASRPQDRQFILSSKKLLLSDSGFYLCAWSLAVDEQFFGPGTRLTVL.

The chain is built from TRBV27 and TRBJ1-1; TRBD1 agrees at 8 bases. V shed 5 bases, J shed 5 bases, and the junction held 7 bases outside the gene matches. The CDR3 has 14 residues. CDR1 is MNHEY and CDR2 is SMNVEV in the germline V gene (reference sequence). The CDR3 sequence: CASSVTGGLTEAFF. The CDR3 DNA reads TGTGCCAGCAGTGTCACAGGGGGGTTGACTGAAGCTTTCTTT.

The chain is built from TRBV30 and TRBJ1-1, with a possible D match to TRBD1 (6 bases). This CDR3 comprises 11 residues. The germline V gene encodes CDR1 GTSNPN and CDR2 SVGIG (reference sequence). V lost 8 bases and J 3 bases, leaving 10 bases between the germline ends. This CDR3 is CASKGDTEAFF. CDR3 in DNA: TGTGCCAGTAAGGGGGACACTGAAGCTTTCTTT.

This chain links TRBV10-1 with TRBJ2-3; D unclear. There are 14 residues in the CDR3. Germline V gives CDR1 WNHNN, CDR2 SYGVQD (reference sequence). Between the trimmed V and J ends, which lost 4 bases and 3 bases, there was a span of 11 bases. CDR3 in amino acids: CASSAAGLTDTQYF. CDR3 DNA: TGCGCCAGCAGTGCGGCAGGCTTGACAGATACGCAGTATTTT.

In this sample, this clone turned up a few times. The chain combines TRBV1 with TRBJ2-3; the D call TRBD1 from the table was never checked on the DNA. TRBV1 is a pseudogene segment. This CDR3 has 15 residues. The CDR3 coding sequence is TGCACCAGCAGCCCCGCAGGGCTTTGCACAGATACGCAGTATTTT. Its translation: CTSSPAGLCTDTQYF.

The rearrangement links TRBV4-2 to TRBJ1-5; 8 bases are shared with TRBD1. This CDR3 is built from 18 residues. V gave up 1 base and J gave up 5 bases; unmatched junction bases: 13. CDR1 LGHNA and CDR2 YNFKEQ come from the germline V gene. The CDR3 spells CASSQAGTGDFRDQPQHF. The CDR3 DNA sequence: TGTGCCAGCAGCCAAGCCGGGACAGGCGATTTCAGGGATCAGCCCCAGCATTTT.

V usage is TRBV25-1 and J usage is TRBJ2-7; a weak D match, TRBD1 (6 bases). CDR1 and CDR2 from the germline V gene are MGHDK and SYGVNS. Trimming left V 8 bases short and J 1 base short, with 21 bases between. CDR3 length equals 16 residues. The CDR3 nucleotides read TGTGCCAGCCCTACACAGGGTGATTCTCGATCCTACGAGCAGTACTTC. This codes for CASPTQGDSRSYEQYF.

The chain employs TRBV6-5 and TRBJ1-2, with a tentative D call TRBD1 (6 bases). Germline CDR1 and CDR2: MNHEY and SVGAGI. The length of the CDR3 is 12 residues. The V end was cut by 8 bases, the J end by 5 bases, with 12 bases between. The CDR3 nucleotides read TGTGCCAGCTGGACAGTTTCTTATGGCTACACCTTC. This sequence encodes CASWTVSYGYTF.

The gene calls are TRBV2 and TRBJ1-5, with TRBD1 matching 7 bases. V shed 3 bases and J 9 bases; nucleotides not matched to a gene: 8. CDR1 is SNHLY and CDR2 is FYNNEI in the germline V gene. The length of the CDR3 is 14 residues. The CDR3 DNA sequence: TGTGCCAGCAGTGAGGACAGGCCCCTTGGGCCCCAGCATTTT. This codes for CASSEDRPLGPQHF.

This chain connects TRBV19 to TRBJ1-2; a weak D match, TRBD1 (5 bases). The CDR3 consists of 17 residues. The ends were cut back, 4 bases at V and 2 bases at J, with 20 bases in the middle. Germline values: CDR1 LNHDA, CDR2 SQIVND (reference sequence). For the CDR3, the DNA is TGTGCCAGTAGTAATCGGATTACAGGCGCTTCCAACTATGGCTACACCTTC. Its translation is CASSNRITGASNYGYTF.

J is TRBJ2-7 and V is TRBV6-1, with unresolved D. This CDR3 has 12 residues. The V end was cut by 4 bases, the J end by 2 bases, with 6 bases between. Germline CDR1 and CDR2: MNHNS and SASEGT. The CDR3 DNA sequence: TGTGCCAGCAGTGTTAGTACCTACGAGCAGTACTTC. Its translation: CASSVSTYEQYF.

The V gene is TRBV7-9, the J gene TRBJ2-7, with a possible D match to TRBD2 (5 bases). Trimming pared 5 bases from V and 4 bases from J, leaving 9 bases between. Germline V lookup: CDR1 SEHNR, CDR2 FQNEAQ (reference sequence). This CDR3 contains 12 residues. CDR3 nucleotide sequence: TGTGCCAGCAGCCCGCTAGCATACGAGCAGTACTTC. As protein: CASSPLAYEQYF.

The CDR3 DNA follows: TGTGCCAGCAGTTATGCAGGGGAGAGCACTGAAGCTTTCTTT. It yields the protein CASSYAGESTEAFF. The chain couples TRBV6-6 to TRBJ1-1, with D tentatively TRBD1 (6 bases). Trimming cost V 3 bases and J 4 bases, with 12 bases left between them. Germline V gives CDR1 MNHNY, CDR2 SVGAGI (reference sequence). The CDR3 is 14 amino acids.

The CDR3 loop is CASSLENARGQPQHF. For the CDR3, the DNA is TGCGCCAGCAGCTTGGAGAACGCTCGGGGTCAGCCCCAGCATTTT. The chain uses TRBV5-1 and TRBJ1-5; D unclear. V gave up 0 bases and J gave up 6 bases, with 13 bases separating them. The germline V gene has CDR1 SGHRS and CDR2 YFSETQ. The CDR3 is made up of 15 amino acids.